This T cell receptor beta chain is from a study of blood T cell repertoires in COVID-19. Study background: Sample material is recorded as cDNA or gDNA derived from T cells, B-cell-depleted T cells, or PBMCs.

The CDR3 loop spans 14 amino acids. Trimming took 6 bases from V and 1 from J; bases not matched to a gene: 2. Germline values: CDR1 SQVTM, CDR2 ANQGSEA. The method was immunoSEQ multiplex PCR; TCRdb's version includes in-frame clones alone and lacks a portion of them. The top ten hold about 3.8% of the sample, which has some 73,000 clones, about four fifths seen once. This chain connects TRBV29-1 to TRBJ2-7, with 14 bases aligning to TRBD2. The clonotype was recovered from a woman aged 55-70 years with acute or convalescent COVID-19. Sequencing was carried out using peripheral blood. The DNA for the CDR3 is TGCAGCGTAGGGACTAGCGGGGGATCCTACGAGCAGTACTTC. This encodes CSVGTSGGSYEQYF.